These 31 T cell receptor beta chains were sequenced from one sample in a study of blood T cell repertoires in COVID-19. Produced via immunoSEQ multiplex PCR; TCRdb's table is partial and in-frame only. Of roughly 92,000 clones in the sample, 87% were seen once. Input material: peripheral blood. These receptors were collected from a woman aged 80 or over with acute or convalescent COVID-19.

The rearrangement joins TRBV13 to TRBJ1-1, with 8 positions matching TRBD1. V shed 4 bases, J shed 4 bases, and the junction held 5 bases outside the gene matches. There are 14 residues in the CDR3. Germline V gives CDR1 PRHDT, CDR2 FYEKMQ (reference sequence). CDR3 in DNA: TGTGCCAGCAGCTCAAACAGGGGGGCCACTGAAGCTTTCTTT. Amino acids: CASSSNRGATEAFF.

This chain links TRBV5-8 with TRBJ1-6; 8 bases agree with TRBD1. With 2 bases clipped from V and 11 bases from J, the junction kept 9 bases outside the gene matches. The length of the CDR3 is 15 residues. Germline loops: CDR1 SGHTS, CDR2 YDEGEE. The CDR3 loop is CASSLETGGGPPLHF. The CDR3 region has the DNA TGTGCCAGCAGCTTAGAAACAGGGGGTGGTCCACCCCTCCACTTT.

This sequence joins TRBV6-1 and TRBJ1-3; no clear D gene. Germline V CDR1 and CDR2: MNHNS, SASEGT. V shed 0 bases and J shed 1 base, with 13 bases lying between them. CDR3 size: 17 residues. CDR3 bases: TGTGCCAGCAGTGAAGCTCTGGCAGTTCTGTCTGGAAACACCATATATTTT. It codes for CASSEALAVLSGNTIYF.

The chain is built from TRBV21-1 and TRBJ2-7; the table gives TRBD1 as D, unverified against the DNA. TRBV21-1 is assigned pseudogene status. This CDR3 is built from 20 residues. The CDR3 DNA reads TGTGCCAGCAGCAAAGTCCGGGACAGGGGGCGGAGTCCATCCTCCTACGAGCAGTACTTC. Protein product: CASSKVRDRGRSPSSYEQYF.

The genes are TRBV7-2 and TRBJ2-7; possibly TRBD1 for D (6 bases). The V gene's germline CDR1 is SGHTA and CDR2 FQGNSA. V was shortened by 2 bases and J by 5 bases, with 13 bases between the two germline ends. This CDR3 is built from 14 residues. CDR3 nucleotides: TGTGCCAGCAGCTTAACGGTGGGGACAAACGAGCAGTACTTC. Encoded protein: CASSLTVGTNEQYF.

V and J are TRBV18 and TRBJ2-1; tentative D call: TRBD2 (6 bases). The CDR3 contains 16 residues. Trimming removed 3 bases from V and 4 bases from J, with 16 bases in between. The germline V gene has CDR1 KGHSH and CDR2 LQKENI. CDR3 loop: CASSPLNSGSYNEQFF. The CDR3 DNA reads TGTGCCAGCTCACCCTTGAATAGCGGCAGTTACAATGAGCAGTTCTTC. The full variable domain, completed using reference TRBV18 and TRBJ2-1, is NAGVMQNPRHLVRRRGQEARLRCSPMKGHSHVYWYRQLPEEGLKFMVYLQKENIIDESGMPKERFSAEFPKEGPSILRIQQVVRGDSAAYFCASSPLNSGSYNEQFFGPGTRLTVL.

This sequence joins TRBV6-1 and TRBJ1-1; the match to TRBD1 covers 11 bases. This CDR3 comprises 15 residues. Looked up from germline, CDR1 is MNHNS and CDR2 is SASEGT. J was trimmed by 6 bases and V by 8 bases; bases with no gene match: 11. This CDR3 reads CASPKEGQGDAEAFF. The DNA of the CDR3 is TGTGCCAGCCCCAAAGAGGGACAGGGGGACGCTGAAGCTTTCTTT.

The chain carries TRBV3-1 (or the pseudogene TRBV3-2) and TRBJ1-6, with D possibly being TRBD1 (5 bases). The CDR3 runs to 16 residues. The V end lost 2 bases, the J end lost 8 bases, and 16 bases lay between the germline ends. CDR1 is LGHDT and CDR2 is YNNKEL in the germline V gene (reference sequence). CDR3 sequence reads: CASSQSRSTVDSPLHF. The CDR3 DNA sequence: TGTGCCAGCAGCCAATCTAGATCGACAGTGGATTCACCCCTCCACTTT.

The J gene is TRBJ1-2, the V gene TRBV30, with D possibly TRBD1 on 5 matching bases. Per the germline V gene, CDR1 is GTSNPN and CDR2 is SVGIG (reference sequence). The V gene lost 1 base and the J gene lost 3 bases, with 6 bases spanning the gap. The length of the CDR3 is 12 residues. The CDR3 bases are TGTGCCTGGAGTGGGGGGGACTATGGCTACACCTTC. The encoded protein is CAWSGGDYGYTF. Full variable domain (outside the CDR3, taken from reference TRBV30 and TRBJ1-2): SQTIHQWPATLVQPVGSPLSLECTVEGTSNPNLYWYRQAAGRGLQLLFYSVGIGQISSEVPQNLSASRPQDRQFILSSKKLLLSDSGFYLCAWSGGDYGYTFGSGTRLTVV.

This chain uses TRBV7-8 with TRBJ2-3; a possible D gene is TRBD1 (6 bases). V dropped 5 bases and J dropped 3 bases, with 15 bases sitting between them. CDR3 length: 15 amino acids. The germline V gene has CDR1 SGHVS and CDR2 FQNEAQ. For the CDR3, the DNA is TGTGCCAGCAGCCAGACAGGCGCAATAACAGATACGCAGTATTTT. It is translated as CASSQTGAITDTQYF. Variable domain in full (rest from reference TRBV7-8 and TRBJ2-3): GAGVSQSPRYKVAKRGQDVALRCDPISGHVSLFWYQQALGQGPEFLTYFQNEAQLDKSGLPSDRFFAERPEGSVSTLKIQRTQQEDSAVYLCASSQTGAITDTQYFGPGTRLTVL.

This chain connects TRBV3-1 (or the pseudogene TRBV3-2) to TRBJ2-5, with D uncertain. Germline values: CDR1 LGHDT, CDR2 YNNKEL (reference sequence). Trimming shortened V by 0 bases and J by 6 bases, and 5 bases separated the two germline ends. The CDR3 is 12 amino acids. In nucleotides, the CDR3 is TGTGCCAGCAGCCAAGATACAAAGACCCAGTACTTC. Its translation: CASSQDTKTQYF.

In its sample, this clone was seen a few times. This chain links TRBV29-1 with TRBJ1-5; 9 positions agree with TRBD1. V shed 1 base and J 5 bases; nucleotides not matched to a gene: 3. Per germline, CDR1 SQVTM and CDR2 ANQGSEA. The CDR3 loop spans 14 amino acids. As DNA, the CDR3 is TGCAGCGTTGAAGGAGACAGGGGGGATCAGCCCCAGCATTTT. This sequence encodes CSVEGDRGDQPQHF. Full variable domain (missing parts from reference TRBV29-1 and TRBJ1-5): SAVISQKPSRDICQRGTSLTIQCQVDSQVTMMFWYRQQPGQSLTLIATANQGSEATYESGFVIDKFPISRPNLTFSTLTVSNMSPEDSSIYLCSVEGDRGDQPQHFGDGTRLSIL.

This clone was seen a single time. The rearrangement joins TRBV30 to TRBJ1-3; the D is unclear. Trimming cost V 1 base and J 0 bases, with 4 bases left between them. Per germline, CDR1 GTSNPN and CDR2 SVGIG (reference sequence). The length of the CDR3 is 13 residues. CDR3 amino acids: CAWSADSGNTIYF. The CDR3 DNA reads as TGTGCCTGGAGTGCAGACTCTGGAAACACCATATATTTT. Based on the CDR3 plus reference TRBV30 and TRBJ1-3, the full variable domain is SQTIHQWPATLVQPVGSPLSLECTVEGTSNPNLYWYRQAAGRGLQLLFYSVGIGQISSEVPQNLSASRPQDRQFILSSKKLLLSDSGFYLCAWSADSGNTIYFGEGSWLTVV.

CDR3 region: CASSMPLLGTNNEQFF. The CDR3 bases are TGTGCCAGTAGTATGCCCCTACTAGGAACAAACAATGAGCAGTTCTTC. The genes are TRBV19 and TRBJ2-1; D might be TRBD2 (5 bases). The CDR3 consists of 16 residues. V lost 3 bases to trimming and J lost 5 bases, with 17 bases between them. CDR1 and CDR2 (germline): LNHDA, SQIVND (reference sequence).

The chain carries TRBV5-1 and TRBJ2-7; D not resolved. There are 14 residues in the CDR3. Between the trimmed V and J ends, which lost 0 bases and 3 bases, there was a span of 10 bases. The germline CDR1 and CDR2 sequences are SGHRS and YFSETQ. DNA for the CDR3: TGCGCCAGCAGCTTGGTAGGCGGAATCTACGAGCAGTACTTC. As protein: CASSLVGGIYEQYF. Based on the CDR3 plus reference TRBV5-1 and TRBJ2-7, the full variable domain is KAGVTQTPRYLIKTRGQQVTLSCSPISGHRSVSWYQQTPGQGLQFLFEYFSETQRNKGNFPGRFSGRQFSNSRSEMNVSTLELGDSALYLCASSLVGGIYEQYFGPGTRLTVT.

The chain couples TRBV5-1 to TRBJ1-1; no firm D call. The V gene's germline CDR1 is SGHRS and CDR2 YFSETQ. The CDR3 is made up of 15 amino acids. V gave up 0 bases and J gave up 1 base, with 10 bases separating them. CDR3 loop: CASSLEAGGNTEAFF. Here the CDR3 DNA reads TGCGCCAGCAGCTTGGAGGCGGGAGGGAACACTGAAGCTTTCTTT.

The rearrangement uses TRBV19 and TRBJ1-5; the match to TRBD1 covers 8 bases. Germline trimming cut 7 bases from V and 1 base from J; bases unmatched to any gene: 21. The CDR3 is 20 amino acids. The germline V gene encodes CDR1 LNHDA and CDR2 SQIVND (reference sequence). As DNA, the CDR3 is TGTGCCAGTAAGAGGGCCAGAGGGACAGGCCTCGAGGGAAGCAATCAGCCCCAGCATTTT. It translates to CASKRARGTGLEGSNQPQHF.

This clone was counted a few times. The chain has TRBV11-1 and TRBJ1-2; D remains ambiguous. The CDR3 loop spans 14 amino acids. CDR1 is SGHAT, CDR2 FQDESV, per germline (reference sequence). Trimming stripped 1 base from V and 1 base from J, with 7 bases between. Here the CDR3 reads CASSLVPGNYGYTF. In DNA, the CDR3 is TGTGCCAGCAGCTTAGTCCCCGGTAACTATGGCTACACCTTC.

The chain recombines TRBV27 with TRBJ2-3, with 10 bases identical to TRBD1. Germline trimming cut 5 bases from V and 5 bases from J; bases unmatched to any gene: 7. CDR3 length: 15 amino acids. Germline CDR1 and CDR2: MNHEY and SMNVEV (reference sequence). CDR3 in amino acids: CASSQGQGVVDTQYF. In nucleotides, the CDR3 is TGTGCCAGCAGTCAAGGACAGGGGGTGGTAGATACGCAGTATTTT.

This chain uses TRBV27 with TRBJ2-1; TRBD2 matches 10 bases. The CDR3 covers 13 residues. V gave up 8 bases and J gave up 9 bases; unmatched junction bases: 7. CDR1 and CDR2 from the germline V gene are MNHEY and SMNVEV (reference sequence). The CDR3 loop is CASERGGRGEQFF. As DNA, the CDR3 is TGTGCCAGCGAGCGGGGGGGAAGGGGTGAGCAGTTCTTC.

The chain has TRBV28 and TRBJ1-5, with D possibly being TRBD1 (5 bases). Germline V gene data show CDR1 as MDHEN and CDR2 as SYDVKM. Trimming removed 3 bases from V and 6 bases from J, with 12 bases in between. The CDR3 totals 14 residues. DNA for the CDR3: TGTGCCAGCAGTTTGGGGGGGTTTAGTCAGCCCCAGCATTTT. It encodes CASSLGGFSQPQHF.

The rearrangement links TRBV7-8 to TRBJ1-1, with TRBD1 as a possible D gene (5 bases). The CDR3 has 14 amino acids. CDR1 and CDR2 from the germline V gene are SGHVS and FQNEAQ. Trimming took 5 bases from V and 7 from J, leaving 17 bases between them. CDR3 bases: TGTGCCAGCAGCCCCCAGGGAGGGCGTGGTGAAGCTTTCTTT. This gives the protein CASSPQGGRGEAFF.

The rearrangement uses TRBV5-1 and TRBJ1-2; TRBD1 agrees at 8 bases. The CDR3 is 15 amino acids. V lost 4 bases, J lost 1 base, and 6 bases stayed unmatched. CDR1 and CDR2 (germline): SGHRS, YFSETQ. The chain's CDR3 is CASSEPTGVNYGYTF. CDR3 DNA sequence: TGCGCCAGCAGCGAGCCGACAGGGGTTAACTATGGCTACACCTTC.

The gene calls are TRBV3-1 (or the pseudogene TRBV3-2) and TRBJ1-3; D uncertain. In germline, CDR1 is LGHDT, CDR2 YNNKEL (reference sequence). The CDR3 totals 15 residues. Trimming shortened V by 4 bases and J by 4 bases, and 14 bases separated the two germline ends. The CDR3 loop is CASSPRRSTGNTIYF. The CDR3 DNA reads TGTGCCAGCAGCCCTCGCCGGTCCACCGGAAACACCATATATTTT.

This clone occurred a few times. The chain carries TRBV6-2 or TRBV6-3 and TRBJ2-5; 8 bases align to TRBD1. Germline-derived CDR1 and CDR2 are MNHEY and SVGEGT. CDR3 length: 15 residues. After removal of 4 bases from V and 5 bases from J, the junction contained 9 bases not matched to a gene. CDR3 bases: TGTGCCAGCAGTTCCCCGACACAGGGGGAGGAGACCCAGTACTTC. Translated, it gives CASSSPTQGEETQYF.

This clone was counted once. At one end, the junction sequence differs from germline, possibly due to a read error. The CDR3 region is CASSPGQDRYNEQFF. DNA of the CDR3: TGTGCTAGCAGCCCGGGACAGGATAGATACAATGAGCAGTTCTTC. The chain uses TRBV7-7 and TRBJ2-1; 8 bases map to TRBD1. The CDR3 spans 15 residues. CDR1 and CDR2 (germline): SSHAT, FNYEAQ (reference sequence).

The rearrangement uses TRBV7-9 and TRBJ1-4, with 8 nucleotides matching TRBD1. Germline V gene sequence: CDR1 SEHNR, CDR2 FQNEAQ (reference sequence). V shed 5 bases, J shed 0 bases, and the junction held 5 bases outside the gene matches. The CDR3 consists of 16 residues. The CDR3 loop is CASSTGQGATNEKLFF. In DNA, the CDR3 is TGTGCCAGCAGCACCGGACAGGGAGCAACTAATGAAAAACTGTTTTTT.

The chain uses TRBV5-6 and TRBJ1-2; tentatively, D is TRBD1 (6 bases). The CDR3 extends over 13 amino acids. The V gene lost 5 bases and the J gene lost 8 bases, with 16 bases spanning the gap. CDR1 and CDR2 from the germline V gene are SGHDT and YYEEEE. The DNA of the CDR3 is TGTGCCAGCAGGGCAAACAGGGCTGGCGGCTACACCTTC. This sequence encodes CASRANRAGGYTF.

V and J are TRBV7-9 and TRBJ2-7, with 10 bases that match TRBD1. CDR1 SEHNR and CDR2 FQNEAQ come from the germline V gene (reference sequence). The J segment lost 6 bases and the V segment lost 5 bases, leaving 10 bases of the junction unmatched. The CDR3 runs to 15 residues. CDR3 sequence reads: CASSVEGQGILEQYF. DNA of the CDR3: TGTGCCAGCAGCGTAGAGGGACAGGGGATCCTCGAGCAGTACTTC.

The rearrangement links TRBV28 to TRBJ2-1; possible D gene TRBD2, 5 bases. The germline V gene encodes CDR1 MDHEN and CDR2 SYDVKM. CDR3 length: 14 amino acids. V was clipped by 3 bases and J by 5 bases, with 11 bases between them. The CDR3 bases are TGTGCCAGCAGTTTGGGTGGACTTGACAATGAGCAGTTCTTC. Protein: CASSLGGLDNEQFF. Drawing the rest from reference TRBV28 and TRBJ2-1, the complete variable domain is DVKVTQSSRYLVKRTGEKVFLECVQDMDHENMFWYRQDPGLGLRLIYFSYDVKMKEKGDIPEGYSVSREKKERFSLILESASTNQTSMYLCASSLGGLDNEQFFGPGTRLTVL.

The V and J genes are TRBV6-2 or TRBV6-3 and TRBJ1-5, with D uncertain. The CDR3 is 14 amino acids. The germline gives CDR1 MNHEY, CDR2 SVGEGT. Trimming took off 2 bases at V and 5 bases at J, with 10 bases between the two ends. DNA of the CDR3: TGTGCCAGCAGTTACGGGCCGCTGTATCAGCCCCAGCATTTT. Translated, it gives CASSYGPLYQPQHF.